This T cell receptor beta chain comes out of a study of radiation and T cells in renal cell carcinoma. Study overall: Nephrectomy followed 15 Gy stereotactic body radiation by 4 weeks.

Specified time point: blood 2 weeks post-SBRT. As to treatment: 15 Gy SBRT to primary tumor, nephrectomy 4 weeks later. Repertoires were generated with immunoSEQ multiplex PCR, while TCRdb's copy carries only in-frame clones and drops some. The sample has 150,000 to 160,000 clones, approximately 88% seen once. Sample: blood, taken from a patient whose treatment included radiotherapy and nephrectomy. The clonotype originates from a woman aged 45-59 years with renal cell carcinoma.

The CDR3 nucleotides read TGTGCCAGCAGCAGCGAGGGACAGATCTATGGCTACACCTTC. As protein: CASSSEGQIYGYTF. This chain uses TRBV2 with TRBJ1-2, with 7 bases lining up with TRBD1. Germline V gene sequence: CDR1 SNHLY, CDR2 FYNNEI. The CDR3 sequence is 14 residues long. V shed 6 bases and J 4 bases; nucleotides not matched to a gene: 8.